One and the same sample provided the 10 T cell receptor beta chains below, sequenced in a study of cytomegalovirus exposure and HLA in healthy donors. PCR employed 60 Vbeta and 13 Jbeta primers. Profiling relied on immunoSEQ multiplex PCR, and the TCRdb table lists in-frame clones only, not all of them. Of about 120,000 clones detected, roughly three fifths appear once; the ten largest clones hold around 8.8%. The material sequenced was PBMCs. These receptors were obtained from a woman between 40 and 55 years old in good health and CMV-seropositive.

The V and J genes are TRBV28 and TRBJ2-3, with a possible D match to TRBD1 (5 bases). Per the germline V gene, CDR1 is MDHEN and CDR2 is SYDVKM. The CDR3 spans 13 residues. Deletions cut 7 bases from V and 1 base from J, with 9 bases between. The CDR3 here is CASKWGGTDTQYF. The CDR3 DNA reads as TGTGCCAGCAAGTGGGGCGGCACAGATACGCAGTATTTT.

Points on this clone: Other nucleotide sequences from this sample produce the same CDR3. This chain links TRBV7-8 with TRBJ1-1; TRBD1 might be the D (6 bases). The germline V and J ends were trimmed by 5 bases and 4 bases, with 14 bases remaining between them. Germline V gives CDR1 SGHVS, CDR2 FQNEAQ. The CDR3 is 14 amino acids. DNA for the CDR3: TGTGCCAGCAGCGTGACAGGAGAGGTCACTGAAGCTTTCTTT. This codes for CASSVTGEVTEAFF.

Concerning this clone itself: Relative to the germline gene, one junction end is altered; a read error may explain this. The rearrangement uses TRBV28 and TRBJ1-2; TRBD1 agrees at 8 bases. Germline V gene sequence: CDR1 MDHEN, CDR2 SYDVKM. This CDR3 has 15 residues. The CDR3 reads CASSPTDRDAGGYPF. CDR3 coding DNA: TGTGCCAGCAGTCCGACGGACAGGGATGCAGGTGGCTACCCCTTC.

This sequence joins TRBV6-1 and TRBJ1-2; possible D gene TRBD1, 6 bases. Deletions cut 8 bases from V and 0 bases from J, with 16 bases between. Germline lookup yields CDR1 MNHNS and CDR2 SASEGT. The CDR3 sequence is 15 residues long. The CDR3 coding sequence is TGTGCCAGCGTACTAGGACAGCCATCTAACTATGGCTACACCTTC. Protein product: CASVLGQPSNYGYTF.

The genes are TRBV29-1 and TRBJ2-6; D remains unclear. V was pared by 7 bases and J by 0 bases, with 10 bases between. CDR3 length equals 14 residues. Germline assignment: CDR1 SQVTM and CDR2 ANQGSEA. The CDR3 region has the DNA TGCAGCGCCCCCACACACTCTGGGGCCAACGTCCTGACTTTC. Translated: CSAPTHSGANVLTF. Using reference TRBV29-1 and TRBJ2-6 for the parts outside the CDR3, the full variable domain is SAVISQKPSRDICQRGTSLTIQCQVDSQVTMMFWYRQQPGQSLTLIATANQGSEATYESGFVIDKFPISRPNLTFSTLTVSNMSPEDSSIYLCSAPTHSGANVLTFGAGSRLTVL.

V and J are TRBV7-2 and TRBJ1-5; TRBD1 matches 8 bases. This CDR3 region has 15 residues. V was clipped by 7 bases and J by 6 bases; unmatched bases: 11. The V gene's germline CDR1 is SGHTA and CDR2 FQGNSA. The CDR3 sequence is CASTQGQGISQPQHF. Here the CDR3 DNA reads TGTGCCAGCACCCAAGGACAGGGAATAAGTCAGCCCCAGCATTTT.

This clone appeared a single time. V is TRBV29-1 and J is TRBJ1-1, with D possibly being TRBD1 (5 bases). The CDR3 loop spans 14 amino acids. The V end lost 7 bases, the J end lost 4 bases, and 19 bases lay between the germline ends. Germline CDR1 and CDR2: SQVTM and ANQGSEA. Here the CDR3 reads CSGGKQALGTEAFF. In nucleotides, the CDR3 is TGCAGCGGGGGCAAACAGGCTCTGGGCACTGAAGCTTTCTTT.

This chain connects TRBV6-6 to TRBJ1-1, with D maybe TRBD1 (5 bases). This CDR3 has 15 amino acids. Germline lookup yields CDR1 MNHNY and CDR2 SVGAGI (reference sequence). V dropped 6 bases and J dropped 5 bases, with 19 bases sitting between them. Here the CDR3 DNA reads TGTGCCAGCAGCTACCGGGGGGTAGGGGTAACTGAAGCTTTCTTT. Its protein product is CASSYRGVGVTEAFF.

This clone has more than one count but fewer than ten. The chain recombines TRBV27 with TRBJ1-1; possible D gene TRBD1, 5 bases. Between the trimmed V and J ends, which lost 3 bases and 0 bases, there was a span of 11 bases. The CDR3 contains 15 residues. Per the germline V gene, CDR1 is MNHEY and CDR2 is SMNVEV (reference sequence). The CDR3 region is CASSFRGGMNTEAFF. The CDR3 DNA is TGTGCCAGCAGTTTTCGGGGGGGGATGAACACTGAAGCTTTCTTT.

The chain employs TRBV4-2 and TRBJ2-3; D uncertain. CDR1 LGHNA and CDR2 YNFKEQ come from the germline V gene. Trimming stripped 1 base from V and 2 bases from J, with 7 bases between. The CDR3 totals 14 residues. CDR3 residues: CASSQGLDTDTQYF. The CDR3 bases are TGTGCCAGCAGCCAAGGACTTGACACAGATACGCAGTATTTT.